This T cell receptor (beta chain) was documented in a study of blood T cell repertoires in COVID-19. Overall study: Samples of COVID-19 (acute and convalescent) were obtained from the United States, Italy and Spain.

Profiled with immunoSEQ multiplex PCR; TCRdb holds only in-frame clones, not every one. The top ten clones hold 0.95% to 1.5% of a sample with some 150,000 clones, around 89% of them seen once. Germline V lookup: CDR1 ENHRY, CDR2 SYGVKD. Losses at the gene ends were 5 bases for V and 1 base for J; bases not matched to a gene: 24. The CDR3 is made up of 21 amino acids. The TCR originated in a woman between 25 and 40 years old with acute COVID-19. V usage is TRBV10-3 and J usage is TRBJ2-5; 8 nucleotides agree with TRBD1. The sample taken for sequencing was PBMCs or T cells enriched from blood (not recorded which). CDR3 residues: CAISRTGIGPASRTPQETQYF. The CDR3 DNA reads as TGTGCCATCAGTAGGACAGGGATCGGACCGGCGTCTCGCACCCCCCAAGAGACCCAGTACTTC.